This TCR beta chain appears in the sequencing data of a study of shared clonotypes between healthy human individuals. Only in-frame clones appear in the TCRdb table, and some are missing; sequencing was by immunoSEQ multiplex PCR. The sample lists some 2,100,000 clones; 85% to 95% were seen once. CD45RO-negative, CCR7-selected cells formed the naive CD8 fraction, which excluded terminally differentiated effector memory CD45RA+ cells. The CDR3 is made up of 14 amino acids. V was clipped by 2 bases and J by 6 bases, with 15 bases between them. In germline, CDR1 is SGDLS, CDR2 YYNGEE. The TCR sequence derives from a man aged 18-30 years in good health. Some clones in this sample may be carry-over from other donors' samples. V and J are TRBV9 and TRBJ2-7; a weak D match, TRBD1 (7 bases). Sequencing was done on a sample of naive CD8+ T cells from PBMCs. The CDR3 here is CASSVYRQGGEQYF. CDR3 nucleotide sequence: TGTGCCAGCAGCGTTTACCGGCAGGGGGGCGAGCAGTACTTC.